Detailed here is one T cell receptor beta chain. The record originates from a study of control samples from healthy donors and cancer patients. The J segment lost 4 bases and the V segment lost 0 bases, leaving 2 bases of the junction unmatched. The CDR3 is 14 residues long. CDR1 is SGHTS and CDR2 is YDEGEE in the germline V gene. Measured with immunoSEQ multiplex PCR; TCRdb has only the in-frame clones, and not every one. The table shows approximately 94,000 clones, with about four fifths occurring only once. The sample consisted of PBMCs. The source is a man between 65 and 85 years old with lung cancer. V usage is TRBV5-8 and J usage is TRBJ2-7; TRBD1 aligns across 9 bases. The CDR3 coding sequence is TGTGCCAGCAGCTTGGGGACAGGGGAATACGAGCAGTACTTC. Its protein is CASSLGTGEYEQYF.